Below, one TCR beta chain is given with its context. The antigen is not known. The sample is drawn from a study of cytomegalovirus exposure and HLA in healthy donors. Study overall: An early data release held 80 million or so unique TCRs from HLA-typed donors. General study results and limits: Reported findings show TCR beta sequences accurately forecast HLA-A and HLA-B alleles in most subjects. Later analysis identified a missense DCLRE1C variant that was linked to TCR beta V- and J-gene trimming. In a later analysis, productive TCRs from donors in an Asian-associated ancestry cluster reportedly carried fewer N-insertions than the cohort mean.

J gave up 0 bases and V 4 bases, and 3 bases lay outside the gene matches. CDR3 size: 14 residues. In germline, CDR1 is SGHDT, CDR2 YYEEEE. Primers included in the PCR were 60 Vbeta and 13 Jbeta primers. TCRdb keeps only in-frame clones here, not all; method: immunoSEQ multiplex PCR. The sample carries some 150,000 clones, roughly 79% recorded once. This clonotype was sampled from a middle-aged woman in good health and CMV-seronegative. Sample: PBMCs. The chain employs TRBV5-6 and TRBJ2-7, with 8 bases that match TRBD1. The CDR3, as DNA: TGTGCCAGCAGCCTCGGACAGGGCTCCTACGAGCAGTACTTC. Its protein is CASSLGQGSYEQYF.